This T cell receptor beta chain came from a study of T cells in Graves' hyperthyroidism and ophthalmopathy. Amplification yielded TCR beta CDR3 regions, with RNA transcripts as the source. An initial round of RT-PCR targeting the TCR CDR3 relied on the HTBI primer set. TCRdb independently ran MiXCR on the multiplex PCR reads; one entry per CDR3 protein. Here the sample spans hundreds of thousands of distinct CDR3 sequences, 40% to 55% being singletons. CDR3 length: 13 residues. V dropped 5 bases and J dropped 3 bases, with 11 bases sitting between them. This clonotype was found a few times. The receptor's source is a woman aged 18-29 years with Graves' hyperthyroidism. The specimen was peripheral blood or thyroid tissue (not recorded which). V gene TRBV12-3 or TRBV12-4 combines with J gene TRBJ2-7; maybe TRBD2 (5 bases). The CDR3 loop reads CASSTAGDYEQYF. In DNA, the CDR3 is TGTGCCAGCAGTACCGCGGGCGACTACGAGCAGTACTTC.